Following are 29 T cell receptor beta chains from one sample sequenced in a study of cytomegalovirus exposure and HLA in healthy donors. PCR used 60 Vbeta primers and 13 Jbeta primers. Produced via immunoSEQ multiplex PCR; TCRdb's table is partial and in-frame only. The sample totals tens of thousands of clones; its top ten clones hold 1.5% to 2%. Sequencing was done on a sample of PBMCs. These TCRs come from a woman in her twenties or thirties in good health and CMV-seronegative.

The J gene is TRBJ2-1, the V gene TRBV29-1; 11 bases align to TRBD2. CDR1 is SQVTM, CDR2 ANQGSEA, per germline. The CDR3 is 16 residues long. V lost 4 bases, J lost 0 bases, and 5 bases stayed unmatched. The DNA of the CDR3 is TGCAGCGTTGCCGGGACTAGCGGAAGCTCCTACAATGAGCAGTTCTTC. Its protein is CSVAGTSGSSYNEQFF.

The V call is TRBV27, the J call TRBJ2-7; 12 nucleotides agree with TRBD2. With 5 bases clipped from V and 3 bases from J, the junction kept 5 bases outside the gene matches. The CDR3 runs to 15 residues. CDR1 MNHEY and CDR2 SMNVEV come from the germline V gene (reference sequence). CDR3 amino acids: CASSHTSGRLYEQYF. The CDR3 bases are TGTGCCAGCAGTCATACTAGCGGGAGGCTCTACGAGCAGTACTTC.

J is TRBJ1-2 and V is TRBV6-5, with D maybe TRBD1 (6 bases). V lost 10 bases and J 3 bases, leaving 12 bases between the germline ends. The length of the CDR3 is 12 residues. Germline V gene sequence: CDR1 MNHEY, CDR2 SVGAGI. The CDR3 DNA follows: TGTGCCACTTTACAGGGAGACTATGGCTACACCTTC. The encoded protein is CATLQGDYGYTF.

The CDR3 sequence is CASSLGALFYEQYF. CDR3 DNA sequence: TGTGCCAGCAGCTTAGGGGCCCTTTTCTACGAGCAGTACTTC. The chain joins TRBV7-2 to TRBJ2-7; D is undetermined. V was cut by 1 base and J by 3 bases, with 10 bases left in between. The CDR3 loop spans 14 amino acids. Germline CDR1 SGHTA, CDR2 FQGNSA.

The J gene is TRBJ2-7, the V gene TRBV9; D gene unclear. CDR1 SGDLS and CDR2 YYNGEE come from the germline V gene. This CDR3 has 14 residues. V dropped 4 bases and J dropped 5 bases, with 16 bases sitting between them. CDR3 residues: CASSPLSSPHEQYF. The CDR3 bases are TGTGCCAGCAGCCCACTTTCGTCCCCCCACGAGCAGTACTTC.

This chain uses TRBV30 with TRBJ2-1; TRBD2 agrees at 8 bases. CDR3 length: 13 residues. V trimming: 2 bases; J trimming: 3 bases; junction bases outside the gene matches: 0. Germline V gene data show CDR1 as GTSNPN and CDR2 as SVGIG (reference sequence). The CDR3 nucleotides read TGTGCCTGGAGTCTAGCGGGCTACAATGAGCAGTTCTTC. It codes for CAWSLAGYNEQFF.

This chain joins TRBV5-1 and TRBJ1-1, with 10 positions matching TRBD1. The CDR3 runs 15 residues. CDR1 is SGHRS, CDR2 YFSETQ, per germline. V was clipped by 3 bases and J by 6 bases; unmatched bases: 8. In DNA form, the CDR3 reads TGCGCCAGCAGCTATATGACAGGGGGCAACGCTGAAGCTTTCTTT. Translated: CASSYMTGGNAEAFF.

V gene TRBV19 combines with J gene TRBJ1-2; D might be TRBD1 (6 bases). The ends were cut back, 8 bases at V and 4 bases at J, with 11 bases in the middle. The germline CDR1 and CDR2 sequences are LNHDA and SQIVND (reference sequence). The CDR3 totals 12 residues. CDR3 sequence reads: CASRTALYGYTF. The CDR3 DNA reads TGTGCCAGTCGGACAGCCCTCTATGGCTACACCTTC.

The chain uses TRBV4-3 and TRBJ1-1, with D perhaps matching TRBD1 (6 bases). V dropped 0 bases and J dropped 2 bases, with 10 bases sitting between them. The germline V gene has CDR1 LGHNA and CDR2 YSLEER. This CDR3 is built from 15 residues. The CDR3 coding sequence is TGCGCCAGCAGCCAAGATTCGGGACATAACACTGAAGCTTTCTTT. Residues: CASSQDSGHNTEAFF.

The chain links TRBV9 to TRBJ1-2; no clear D gene. Trimming cost V 3 bases and J 3 bases, with 9 bases left between them. The CDR3 consists of 13 residues. Germline CDR1 SGDLS, CDR2 YYNGEE. DNA of the CDR3: TGTGCCAGCAGCGCCGGAGAGTACTATGGCTACACCTTC. As protein: CASSAGEYYGYTF. Filled out from reference TRBV9 and TRBJ1-2, the complete variable domain reads DSGVTQTPKHLITATGQRVTLRCSPRSGDLSVYWYQQSLDQGLQFLIQYYNGEERAKGNILERFSAQQFPDLHSELNLSSLELGDSALYFCASSAGEYYGYTFGSGTRLTVV.

V is TRBV30 and J is TRBJ1-5, with TRBD1 identical over 7 bases. The junction had 8 bases not matched to a gene; V was cut back by 6 bases and J by 6 bases. This CDR3 is built from 13 residues. Per germline, CDR1 GTSNPN and CDR2 SVGIG (reference sequence). This CDR3 reads CACRGQQGQPQHF. For the CDR3, the DNA is TGTGCCTGCCGGGGACAGCAAGGTCAGCCCCAGCATTTT.

V gene TRBV6-5 combines with J gene TRBJ2-2; possibly TRBD2 for D (6 bases). CDR3 size: 14 residues. CDR1 is MNHEY, CDR2 SVGAGI, per germline. Trimming removed 8 bases at V and 7 bases at J, with 17 bases between. The CDR3 DNA sequence: TGTGCCAGCTGGCGGGGACGGAGGGGCGGGGAGCTGTTTTTT. It yields the protein CASWRGRRGGELFF.

The J gene is TRBJ1-1, the V gene TRBV19, with D perhaps TRBD1 (6 bases). The germline V gene has CDR1 LNHDA and CDR2 SQIVND (reference sequence). Trimming stripped 4 bases from V and 5 bases from J, with 17 bases between. The CDR3 totals 15 residues. CDR3 coding DNA: TGTGCCAGTAGTAGTGTCGGGCAGGGGAAAACTGAAGCTTTCTTT. Translation: CASSSVGQGKTEAFF.

This rearrangement joins TRBV7-2 to TRBJ2-2; D not certain. CDR1 is SGHTA, CDR2 FQGNSA, per germline. The CDR3 has 13 residues. With 3 bases removed from V and 2 bases from J, the gap between germline ends came to 4 bases. The DNA for the CDR3 is TGTGCCAGCAGCTTCATCAACACCGGGGAGCTGTTTTTT. Translating gives CASSFINTGELFF. The full variable domain, in which reference TRBV7-2 and TRBJ2-2 provide the parts outside the CDR3, is GAGVSQSPSNKVTEKGKDVELRCDPISGHTALYWYRQSLGQGLEFLIYFQGNSAPDKSGLPSDRFSAERTGGSVSTLTIQRTQQEDSAVYLCASSFINTGELFFGEGSRLTVL.

J is TRBJ2-7 and V is TRBV30, with D maybe TRBD2 (5 bases). CDR1 and CDR2 from the germline V gene are GTSNPN and SVGIG (reference sequence). This CDR3 contains 15 residues. V was shortened by 2 bases and J by 6 bases, with 20 bases between the two germline ends. The CDR3 region has the DNA TGTGCCTGGAGTTCGCTCCGGGGTACACGCCTCGAGCAGTACTTC. Translated, it gives CAWSSLRGTRLEQYF.

The CDR3 coding sequence is TGTGCCAGCAGTGCCCCCTGGGACTCGTTTAACGCCTACGAGCAGTACTTC. Protein: CASSAPWDSFNAYEQYF. The rearrangement uses TRBV7-3 and TRBJ2-7; D is possibly TRBD2 (6 bases). V was pared by 6 bases and J by 2 bases, with 23 bases between. The CDR3 totals 17 residues. Per the germline V gene, CDR1 is SGHTA and CDR2 is FQGTGA.

This chain links TRBV28 with TRBJ1-2, with D tentatively TRBD1 (5 bases). V lost 5 bases to trimming and J lost 8 bases, with 15 bases between them. Germline values: CDR1 MDHEN, CDR2 SYDVKM. This CDR3 comprises 13 residues. CDR3 in amino acids: CASSMTALGGYTF. CDR3 sequence (DNA): TGTGCCAGCAGTATGACAGCTTTGGGAGGCTACACCTTC.

The chain combines TRBV9 with TRBJ1-1, with D uncertain. Germline assignment: CDR1 SGDLS and CDR2 YYNGEE. The V gene lost 4 bases and the J gene lost 5 bases, with 15 bases spanning the gap. The CDR3 is 14 amino acids. The CDR3 loop is CASSHPGFETEAFF. The CDR3 nucleotides read TGTGCCAGCAGCCACCCGGGTTTTGAGACTGAAGCTTTCTTT.

The V and J genes are TRBV29-1 and TRBJ2-1; the match to TRBD2 covers 7 bases. Germline V gene data show CDR1 as SQVTM and CDR2 as ANQGSEA. The CDR3 length is 17 residues. Trimming took 2 bases from V and 2 from J; bases not matched to a gene: 12. CDR3 region: CSVEPGGGVGAYNEQFF. The CDR3 nucleotides are TGCAGCGTTGAACCCGGGGGAGGGGTTGGCGCCTACAATGAGCAGTTCTTC.

The chain links TRBV25-1 to TRBJ1-6, with D perhaps TRBD1 (5 bases). The CDR3 sequence is 15 residues long. CDR1 and CDR2 (germline): MGHDK, SYGVNS. The V gene lost 3 bases and the J gene lost 1 base, with 7 bases spanning the gap. As DNA, the CDR3 is TGTGCCAGCAGTGAGACAGCATCCTATAATTCACCCCTCCACTTT. Protein sequence: CASSETASYNSPLHF.

This chain's CDR3 is CASSSGLAGSYEQYF. The CDR3 nucleotides read TGCGCCAGCAGCTCGGGACTAGCGGGCTCCTACGAGCAGTACTTC. The chain uses TRBV5-1 and TRBJ2-7, with 12 bases matching TRBD2. The CDR3 consists of 15 residues. In germline, CDR1 is SGHRS, CDR2 YFSETQ. The J segment lost 0 bases and the V segment lost 3 bases, leaving 1 base of the junction unmatched.

The chain uses TRBV4-3 and TRBJ1-5; TRBD1 agrees at 8 bases. Germline V gene lookup returns CDR1 LGHNA and CDR2 YSLEER. Germline trimming cut 4 bases from V and 2 bases from J; bases unmatched to any gene: 4. This CDR3 has 15 residues. The CDR3 DNA sequence: TGCGCCAGCAGCCGAGGGACAGGCGGCAATCAGCCCCAGCATTTT. Its translation: CASSRGTGGNQPQHF.

The V gene is TRBV7-2, the J gene TRBJ2-7; 9 bases are a match to TRBD2. There are 16 residues in the CDR3. Trimming at V came to 4 bases and at J to 0 bases, leaving 7 bases not matched to a gene. Germline lookup yields CDR1 SGHTA and CDR2 FQGNSA. CDR3 sequence: CASSYISGGLSYEQYF. In DNA form, the CDR3 reads TGTGCCAGCAGCTATATTAGCGGGGGCCTCTCCTACGAGCAGTACTTC.

The genes are TRBV28 and TRBJ1-6, with D possibly being TRBD1 (5 bases). CDR1 is MDHEN and CDR2 is SYDVKM in the germline V gene. V was clipped by 6 bases and J by 8 bases, with 20 bases between them. The CDR3 totals 16 residues. The CDR3 nucleotides are TGTGCCAGCAGGGGGCTCAGGGTGGTCACCCATTCACCCCTCCACTTT. It encodes CASRGLRVVTHSPLHF.

The rearrangement joins TRBV6-5 to TRBJ1-1; D is perhaps TRBD1 (5 bases). This CDR3 is 15 amino acids long. Germline V lookup: CDR1 MNHEY, CDR2 SVGAGI. V lost 5 bases and J lost 5, with 18 bases in between. CDR3 protein: CASSPLDSLMTEAFF. Here the CDR3 DNA reads TGTGCCAGCAGTCCTCTTGACAGCTTAATGACTGAAGCTTTCTTT.

The genes are TRBV30 and TRBJ1-1; possible D gene TRBD1, 5 bases. The length of the CDR3 is 15 residues. Deletions cut 2 bases from V and 2 bases from J, with 15 bases between. Germline assignment: CDR1 GTSNPN and CDR2 SVGIG (reference sequence). DNA of the CDR3: TGTGCCTGGAGTTCAGGGCCGGGGGGAAACACTGAAGCTTTCTTT. The encoded protein is CAWSSGPGGNTEAFF. The variable domain in full, completed from reference TRBV30 and TRBJ1-1, reads SQTIHQWPATLVQPVGSPLSLECTVEGTSNPNLYWYRQAAGRGLQLLFYSVGIGQISSEVPQNLSASRPQDRQFILSSKKLLLSDSGFYLCAWSSGPGGNTEAFFGQGTRLTVV.

The chain is built from TRBV4-3 and TRBJ2-3; 8 nucleotides agree with TRBD2. The germline CDR1 and CDR2 sequences are LGHNA and YSLEER. J lost 4 bases, V lost 0 bases, and 6 bases had no gene match. The CDR3 length is 16 residues. CDR3 in DNA: TGCGCCAGCAGCCAAGATATGGCGGGGGGTTCAGATACGCAGTATTTT. Translating it yields CASSQDMAGGSDTQYF.

V and J are TRBV6-1 and TRBJ1-1; 7 bases agree with TRBD1. CDR1 and CDR2 from the germline V gene are MNHNS and SASEGT. This CDR3 region has 14 residues. V lost 6 bases and J lost 11; bases outside the gene matches: 15. The CDR3 loop is CASRAVPQGVEAFF. CDR3 sequence (DNA): TGTGCCAGCAGGGCAGTTCCTCAGGGGGTGGAGGCTTTCTTT.

V usage is TRBV15 and J usage is TRBJ1-1; D perhaps matches TRBD1 (5 bases). The V gene lost 3 bases and the J gene lost 1 base, with 12 bases spanning the gap. Germline CDR1 LNHNV, CDR2 YYDKDF (reference sequence). The CDR3 is 15 amino acids. DNA of the CDR3: TGTGCCACCAGCAGGGATCCGGGGGGGAACACTGAAGCTTTCTTT. As protein: CATSRDPGGNTEAFF.